This TCR beta chain was sequenced for a study of blood T cells in healthy people across ages. Overall study: Every two T cells gave about one barcoded beta molecule via template switching.

A second PCR of 7 to 11 cycles used a sample-barcoded 5' primer and a J-beta primer mix. Tagging of each cDNA molecule was performed by a template-switch adaptor with 12 random nucleotides. Every sample returned 2.5 million or more CDR3-containing paired-end reads. TCRdb reprocessed the 5' RACE reads with MiXCR, giving one entry per CDR3 protein. The sample yields some 1.7 million distinct CDR3 sequences, 28% seen once. This clonotype was found a few times. V shed 5 bases, J shed 4 bases, and the junction held 8 bases outside the gene matches. The CDR3 length is 15 residues. Donors were healthy Caucasian individuals from Russia aged about 6 to 90.

Source material: blood. The V call is TRBV12-3 or TRBV12-4, the J call TRBJ2-4; 7 bases match TRBD1. The sequence was obtained from a woman in her 30s in good health. The CDR3 reads CASSLKRGQKNIQYF. DNA for the CDR3: TGTGCCAGCAGTCTCAAACGGGGACAGAAAAACATTCAGTACTTC.